A few counts support the clone carrying this T cell receptor beta chain. Unique molecular identifiers tagged the TCRbeta library. MiXCR, applied by TCRdb to the PCR reads, yields one record per CDR3 protein. The sample consists of around 400,000 distinct CDR3 sequences, approximately 10% of them appearing once. The data were obtained in a study of T-cell reconstitution after alpha-beta-depleted transplantation in children. The sample was PBMCs from the stem cell graft donor, taken from the stem cell graft. The receptor's source is a human donor who donated a stem cell graft to a child with acute myeloid leukemia.

The CDR3 here is CASSTSGRAGETQYF. The CDR3 region has the DNA TGTGCCAGCAGCACTAGCGGGAGGGCCGGCGAGACCCAGTACTTC. The rearrangement joins TRBV7-2 to TRBJ2-5; 13 positions match TRBD2. The CDR3 totals 15 residues. Germline V CDR1 and CDR2: SGHTA, FQGNSA. J lost 5 bases, V lost 5 bases, and 5 bases had no gene match. Combining the CDR3 with reference TRBV7-2 and TRBJ2-5 gives the whole variable domain GAGVSQSPSNKVTEKGKDVELRCDPISGHTALYWYRQSLGQGLEFLIYFQGNSAPDKSGLPSDRFSAERTGGSVSTLTIQRTQQEDSAVYLCASSTSGRAGETQYFGPGTRLLVL.